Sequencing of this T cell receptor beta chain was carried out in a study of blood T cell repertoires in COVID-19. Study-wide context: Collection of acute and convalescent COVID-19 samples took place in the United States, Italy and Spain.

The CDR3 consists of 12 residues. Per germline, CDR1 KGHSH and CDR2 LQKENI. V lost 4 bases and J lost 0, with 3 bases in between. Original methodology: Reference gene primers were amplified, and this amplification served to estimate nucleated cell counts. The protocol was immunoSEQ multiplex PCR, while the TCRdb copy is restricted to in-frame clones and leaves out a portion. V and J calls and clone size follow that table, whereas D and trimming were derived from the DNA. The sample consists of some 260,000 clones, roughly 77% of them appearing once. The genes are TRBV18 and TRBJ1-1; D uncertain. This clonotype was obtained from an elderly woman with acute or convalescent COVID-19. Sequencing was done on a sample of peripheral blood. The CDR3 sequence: CASSRLNTEAFF. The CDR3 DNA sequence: TGTGCCAGCTCACGGCTGAACACTGAAGCTTTCTTT.